This paragraph covers one T cell receptor beta chain sequence. Its antigen is not identified. This entry is derived from a study of OX40 agonist ivuxolimab in advanced cancers. Study-level information: Patients in the trial were receiving intravenous ivuxolimab every 2 weeks, at doses of 0.01 to 10 mg/kg. The group had a mean age of 60 years, ranged from about 20 to 79, and was just under 85% male.

Study-level results: Low normalized T-cell clonal expansion also characterized some of the nonresponders. Average numbers of expanded clones were greater in CD8+ T cells than in CD4+.

Profiling relied on immunoSEQ multiplex PCR, and the TCRdb table lists in-frame clones only, not all of them. The sample includes 65,000 to 90,000 clones, more than 85% seen only once; the top ten take 10%. Trimming removed 0 bases from V and 3 bases from J, with 8 bases in between. The CDR3 has 14 amino acids. The germline V gene encodes CDR1 MNHEY and CDR2 SVGAGI. The receptor was derived from an adult with an advanced solid tumor such as melanoma, head and neck, liver or kidney cancer. The sample in question was CD4+ or CD8+ T cells sorted from blood, obtained in a trial of the OX40 agonist ivuxolimab. The chain recombines TRBV6-5 with TRBJ1-1; D uncertain. The CDR3: CASSYSGPYTEAFF. DNA of the CDR3: TGTGCCAGCAGTTACTCCGGACCATACACTGAAGCTTTCTTT.